This T cell receptor (beta chain) was obtained from a study of blood T cell repertoires in COVID-19. Overall study context: Samples taken during acute and convalescent COVID-19 were collected in the United States, Italy and Spain.

The CDR3 has 16 amino acids. Germline loops: CDR1 PRHDT, CDR2 FYEKMQ (reference sequence). The J segment lost 5 bases and the V segment lost 4 bases, leaving 9 bases of the junction unmatched. Data came from immunoSEQ multiplex PCR; TCRdb stores just in-frame clones and leaves some out. Counted here are 360,000 or so clones, around nine tenths occurring once; the ten biggest clones make up approximately 4.1%. The sequencing input was peripheral blood. The chain combines TRBV13 with TRBJ2-1, with TRBD1 matching 9 bases. The clonotype originates from an older woman with COVID-19, enrolled during active disease. The CDR3 DNA follows: TGTGCCAGCAGCTCTTCAGGGACAGGGCGTAACAATGAGCAGTTCTTC. Translating gives CASSSSGTGRNNEQFF.